This entry lists 14 T cell receptor beta chains sequenced from one sample in a study of T cells in Graves' hyperthyroidism and ophthalmopathy. RNA transcripts provided the source from which TCR beta CDR3 regions were amplified. HTBI primers drove first-round RT-PCR of the TCR CDR3. MiXCR, applied by TCRdb to the multiplex PCR reads, yields one record per CDR3 protein. This table has fewer than 800,000 distinct CDR3 sequences, roughly 17% appearing once. Sequencing was done on a sample of blood. The receptors derive from a man aged 18 to 29 with Graves' hyperthyroidism.

V is TRBV28 and J is TRBJ1-2, with D hard to call. The CDR3 is 13 amino acids. The V and J ends lost 6 bases and 3 bases respectively, with 11 bases between them. Germline values: CDR1 MDHEN, CDR2 SYDVKM. CDR3 in amino acids: CASSPAADYGYTF. The CDR3 DNA reads as TGTGCCAGCAGCCCGGCCGCGGACTATGGCTACACCTTC.

In its sample, this clonotype was seen many times. The chain recombines TRBV2 with TRBJ2-1; 10 bases align to TRBD1. The junction had 6 bases not matched to a gene; V was cut back by 6 bases and J by 4 bases. CDR3 length: 15 residues. The germline V gene encodes CDR1 SNHLY and CDR2 FYNNEI. The CDR3 protein is CASRPGQGVYNEQFF. The CDR3 DNA reads as TGTGCCAGCAGGCCCGGACAGGGGGTTTACAATGAGCAGTTCTTC.

In this sample, this clonotype turned up many times. The chain employs TRBV11-2 and TRBJ2-1; D is unclear. CDR1 is SGHAT, CDR2 FQNNGV, per germline. V was cut by 3 bases and J by 5 bases, with 11 bases left in between. The CDR3 runs to 14 residues. CDR3 sequence (DNA): TGTGCCAGCAGCTTGGACCGATACGACAATGAGCAGTTCTTC. This gives the protein CASSLDRYDNEQFF.

The chain links TRBV4-1 to TRBJ2-7; 9 bases are a match to TRBD2. This CDR3 region has 18 residues. Germline-derived CDR1 and CDR2 are MGHRA and YSYEKL. J was trimmed by 6 bases and V by 1 base; bases with no gene match: 16. The CDR3 sequence is CASSQVWIPGREGPEQYF. The CDR3 DNA sequence: TGCGCCAGCAGCCAAGTTTGGATCCCGGGGCGGGAGGGCCCCGAGCAGTACTTC.

This clonotype was seen ten or more times. J is TRBJ2-1 and V is TRBV2, with 11 positions matching TRBD2. Germline-derived CDR1 and CDR2 are SNHLY and FYNNEI. CDR3 length: 15 residues. V gave up 7 bases and J gave up 7 bases; unmatched junction bases: 9. The CDR3: CASNIASGRINEQFF. For the CDR3, the DNA is TGTGCCAGCAATATTGCTAGCGGGAGGATAAATGAGCAGTTCTTC. Full variable domain (remainder filled in from reference TRBV2 and TRBJ2-1): EPEVTQTPSHQVTQMGQEVILRCVPISNHLYFYWYRQILGQKVEFLVSFYNNEISEKSEIFDDQFSVERPDGSNFTLKIRSTKLEDSAMYFCASNIASGRINEQFFGPGTRLTVL.

This clonotype was counted only a few times. This sequence joins TRBV5-1 and TRBJ2-7; D may be TRBD2 (5 bases). The CDR3 length is 13 residues. CDR1 and CDR2 (germline): SGHRS, YFSETQ. Trimming pared 5 bases from V and 5 bases from J, leaving 14 bases between. As DNA, the CDR3 is TGCGCCAGCAGTCCTTTTTTGGGAGACGAGCAGTACTTC. Translation: CASSPFLGDEQYF.

This chain uses TRBV19 with TRBJ2-5; D uncertain. CDR3 length equals 13 residues. V lost 5 bases, J lost 5 bases, and 12 bases lay in between. Germline V gene data show CDR1 as LNHDA and CDR2 as SQIVND (reference sequence). The CDR3 reads CASSSVSQETQYF. DNA for the CDR3: TGTGCCAGTAGTTCAGTCAGTCAGGAGACCCAGTACTTC.

This clonotype was detected ten times or more. The rearrangement uses TRBV27 and TRBJ2-7; D might be TRBD2 (5 bases). Per the germline V gene, CDR1 is MNHEY and CDR2 is SMNVEV (reference sequence). Trimming stripped 4 bases from V and 2 bases from J, with 12 bases between. This CDR3 region has 14 residues. The CDR3 reads CASSSRLEAYEQYF. The CDR3 DNA reads TGTGCCAGCAGTTCCCGGTTGGAGGCCTACGAGCAGTACTTC.

There are many counts of this clonotype. The chain joins TRBV6-1 to TRBJ2-5; no reliable D call. The V and J ends lost 11 bases and 4 bases respectively, with 17 bases between them. The CDR3 sequence is 13 residues long. Germline V gene data show CDR1 as MNHNS and CDR2 as SASEGT. As DNA, the CDR3 is TGTGCCGCCCGAATAGAAGGGATAGAGACCCAGTACTTC. It yields the protein CAARIEGIETQYF.

Only a few counts were recorded for this clonotype. V gene TRBV12-3 or TRBV12-4 combines with J gene TRBJ1-4, with D possibly TRBD1 on 6 matching bases. Trimming cost V 3 bases and J 4 bases, with 9 bases left between them. This CDR3 is built from 14 residues. CDR3 DNA: TGTGCCAGCAGTTTGAAGGACAGTAATGAAAAACTGTTTTTT. Its protein is CASSLKDSNEKLFF.

This clonotype has a count of ten or more. CDR3 nucleotide sequence: TGTGCCAGCAGTCCTGACAGCAACACTGAAGCTTTCTTT. Translated, it gives CASSPDSNTEAFF. The chain joins TRBV28 to TRBJ1-1; tentatively, D is TRBD1 (5 bases). The CDR3 sequence is 13 residues long. Germline CDR1 MDHEN, CDR2 SYDVKM. V was clipped by 5 bases and J by 2 bases, with 9 bases between them.

Remarks on this clonotype: This may arise from a read error, as a much more abundant clone is one base away. The chain has TRBV28 and TRBJ2-7; TRBD2 matches 8 bases. The V segment lost 2 bases and the J segment 5 bases; nucleotides outside the gene matches: 11. The CDR3 has 16 amino acids. The germline V gene has CDR1 MDHEN and CDR2 SYDVKM. The CDR3 protein is CASSLREISGTHEQYF. The CDR3 DNA reads TGTGCCAGCAGTTTAAGGGAGATTAGCGGGACCCACGAGCAGTACTTC.

The chain is built from TRBV6-2 or TRBV6-3 and TRBJ2-7; no firm D call. The V end lost 2 bases, the J end lost 4 bases, and 12 bases lay between the germline ends. The CDR3 has 14 residues. Germline CDR1 and CDR2: MNHEY and SVGEGT. The CDR3 here is CASSYGYPEYEQYF. The CDR3, as DNA: TGTGCCAGCAGTTACGGGTACCCGGAGTACGAGCAGTACTTC.

V is TRBV5-1 and J is TRBJ1-5; weak D call: TRBD1 (5 bases). Germline V gene data show CDR1 as SGHRS and CDR2 as YFSETQ. The CDR3 extends over 15 amino acids. Trimming left V 4 bases short and J 3 bases short, with 14 bases between. The CDR3 sequence: CASSRDGINNQPQHF. CDR3 bases: TGCGCCAGCAGCCGGGACGGCATAAACAATCAGCCCCAGCATTTT.